Below, 25 T cell receptor beta chains from the same sample are listed, as sequenced in a study of T cells expressing NK-cell markers. TCRdb reprocessed the 5' RACE reads, keeping one entry per CDR3 protein, no DNA. This listing includes a few hundred thousand distinct CDR3 sequences. Sample: blood T cells: a sorted CD56 or NKG2C T cell subset, CD4+ or CD8+ T cells, or bulk PBMC T cells (not recorded which). The receptors stem from a man aged 18-70 years in good health.

This sequence joins TRBV20-1 and TRBJ2-1; lacking DNA, the TRBD1 call made by TCRdb goes unchecked. This CDR3 region has 14 residues. In germline, CDR1 is DFQATT, CDR2 SNEGSKA (reference sequence). Here the CDR3 reads CSAGPGQGWNEQFF.

The V and J genes are TRBV24-1 and TRBJ2-7; TCRdb outputs TRBD2, but without DNA this stays unchecked. Germline assignment: CDR1 KGHDR and CDR2 SFDVKD. The CDR3 is made up of 16 amino acids. CDR3 protein: CATSGIAGGRRYEQYF.

The gene calls are TRBV5-1 and TRBJ2-1; TCRdb's D call, TRBD1, is unchecked because there is no DNA. The CDR3 has 17 amino acids. CDR1 and CDR2 (germline): SGHRS, YFSETQ. CDR3 sequence: CASSPINRGTTYNEQFF. The whole variable domain, remainder taken from reference TRBV5-1 and TRBJ2-1, is KAGVTQTPRYLIKTRGQQVTLSCSPISGHRSVSWYQQTPGQGLQFLFEYFSETQRNKGNFPGRFSGRQFSNSRSEMNVSTLELGDSALYLCASSPINRGTTYNEQFFGPGTRLTVL.

This rearrangement joins TRBV5-1 to TRBJ2-2; TCRdb outputs TRBD1, but without DNA this stays unchecked. Germline-derived CDR1 and CDR2 are SGHRS and YFSETQ. The CDR3 loop spans 16 amino acids. CDR3 sequence reads: CASRQGGNPNTGELFF.

The chain carries TRBV3-1 and TRBJ2-1; TCRdb's assignment of TRBD1 cannot be checked, as there is no DNA. CDR1 and CDR2 (germline): LGHDT, YNNKEL (reference sequence). This CDR3 is 14 amino acids long. This chain's CDR3 is CASSQGAGGGVQFF.

V is TRBV12-3 or TRBV12-4 and J is TRBJ1-2; TCRdb designates TRBD1, a call that cannot be tested without DNA. The CDR3 has 13 residues. CDR3 loop: CASRGPVVGGYTF.

The V call is TRBV5-1, the J call TRBJ1-1; the D call of TRBD1 rests on TCRdb alone, since no DNA is present to check it. This CDR3 spans 16 amino acids. The V gene's germline CDR1 is SGHRS and CDR2 YFSETQ. The CDR3 is CASSPREGARGAEAFF.

The CDR3 spells CASGAELRSSYNSPLHF. The chain employs TRBV12-5 and TRBJ1-6. Germline CDR1 reads LGHNT; CDR2 reads FRNRAP. This CDR3 has 17 amino acids.

The rearrangement uses TRBV2 and TRBJ2-3; the D call of TRBD2 rests on TCRdb alone, since no DNA is present to check it. Germline V gene data show CDR1 as SNHLY and CDR2 as FYNNEI. This CDR3 is built from 15 residues. CDR3 protein: CASRQRTSNTDTQYF.

The CDR3: CAWKGGVGYTF. This sequence joins TRBV30 and TRBJ1-2. There are 11 residues in the CDR3. Germline CDR1 reads GTSNPN; CDR2 reads SVGIG (reference sequence).

V usage is TRBV20-1 and J usage is TRBJ1-4; without DNA, the TCRdb call of TRBD1 cannot be checked. Germline-derived CDR1 and CDR2 are DFQATT and SNEGSKA (reference sequence). The CDR3 has 13 amino acids. This chain's CDR3 is CSASGGLDEKLFF.

J is TRBJ1-6 and V is TRBV7-2. This CDR3 region has 16 residues. Germline V lookup: CDR1 SGHTA, CDR2 FQGNSA. The CDR3 sequence is CASSGPGLTLNSPLHF. The entire variable domain, with the rest obtained from reference TRBV7-2 and TRBJ1-6, is as follows: GAGVSQSPSNKVTEKGKDVELRCDPISGHTALYWYRQSLGQGLEFLIYFQGNSAPDKSGLPSDRFSAERTGGSVSTLTIQRTQQEDSAVYLCASSGPGLTLNSPLHFGNGTRLTVT.

The J gene is TRBJ2-1, the V gene TRBV19; with no DNA, the TCRdb D assignment of TRBD2 cannot be verified. The CDR3 covers 14 residues. From germline, CDR1 is LNHDA and CDR2 SQIVND (reference sequence). The CDR3 here is CASSIVGSANEQFF.

The gene calls are TRBV5-1 and TRBJ2-3; TCRdb gives TRBD2 as the D gene, but with no DNA this cannot be confirmed. Per the germline V gene, CDR1 is SGHRS and CDR2 is YFSETQ. The CDR3 consists of 16 residues. CDR3 in amino acids: CASSFDSGGRGDTQYF.

The chain links TRBV7-8 to TRBJ2-1; as DNA is missing, the TRBD1 call by TCRdb cannot be tested. There are 17 residues in the CDR3. Germline V gene lookup returns CDR1 SGHVS and CDR2 FQNEAQ. CDR3 in amino acids: CASSQRWGGGTYNEQFF. Supplemented by reference TRBV7-8 and TRBJ2-1, the full variable domain reads GAGVSQSPRYKVAKRGQDVALRCDPISGHVSLFWYQQALGQGPEFLTYFQNEAQLDKSGLPSDRFFAERPEGSVSTLKIQRTQQEDSAVYLCASSQRWGGGTYNEQFFGPGTRLTVL.

The gene calls are TRBV5-5 and TRBJ2-1; TCRdb's D gene call, TRBD1, goes unchecked for lack of DNA. The CDR3 contains 15 residues. Germline V CDR1 and CDR2: SGHKS, YYEKEE (reference sequence). CDR3 sequence: CASQGGRWGNNEQFF.

This chain joins TRBV7-8 and TRBJ2-7; no DNA is available, so the TRBD2 call from TCRdb remains unchecked. The germline CDR1 and CDR2 sequences are SGHVS and FQNEAQ. CDR3 length: 16 residues. The CDR3 spells CASSQPGWGALYEQYF.

V gene TRBV28 combines with J gene TRBJ1-4; with no DNA, the TCRdb D assignment of TRBD1 cannot be verified. Germline loops: CDR1 MDHEN, CDR2 SYDVKM. The CDR3 covers 14 residues. The CDR3 reads CASRSGGAVEKLFF.

V gene TRBV28 combines with J gene TRBJ2-7. The CDR3 covers 13 residues. Germline assignment: CDR1 MDHEN and CDR2 SYDVKM. The CDR3 sequence: CASRNALRVEQYF.

The rearrangement links TRBV27 to TRBJ2-1; TCRdb's D call of TRBD2 is untestable without DNA. CDR1 MNHEY and CDR2 SMNVEV come from the germline V gene (reference sequence). The length of the CDR3 is 17 residues. CDR3 protein: CASSPKDLAGGRNEQFF.

The V call is TRBV5-1, the J call TRBJ2-1. The germline V gene encodes CDR1 SGHRS and CDR2 YFSETQ. The CDR3 length is 15 residues. The CDR3 sequence: CASSLGVTASNEQFF.

CDR3 protein: CASSPGQGYLYEQYF. The rearrangement links TRBV6-1 to TRBJ2-7; TCRdb reports TRBD1, a call that lacks DNA to check it against. The CDR3 loop spans 15 amino acids. Germline V gives CDR1 MNHNS, CDR2 SASEGT.

CDR3 residues: CSAWWGSDFTQYF. This sequence joins TRBV20-1 and TRBJ2-3; TCRdb proposes TRBD1, but this gene call is untestable without DNA. Germline V gene data show CDR1 as DFQATT and CDR2 as SNEGSKA (reference sequence). CDR3 length equals 13 residues.

The J gene is TRBJ2-1, the V gene TRBV4-2. This CDR3 has 12 residues. Germline V gene lookup returns CDR1 LGHNA and CDR2 YNFKEQ. CDR3 loop: CASSPSPNEQFF.

This chain links TRBV3-1 with TRBJ2-1; with no DNA, the TCRdb D assignment of TRBD2 cannot be verified. Germline CDR1 reads LGHDT; CDR2 reads YNNKEL (reference sequence). CDR3 length: 16 residues. CDR3 protein: CASSQYSGGAANEQFF.